This paragraph reports one TCR beta chain. This clone was counted a few times. Its antigen is not yet known. The input lacks base qualities; no much larger clone sits a single base away. At the junction V is shortened by 2 bases and J by 3 bases, with 8 bases in between. The CDR3 spans 14 residues, from the cysteine through the phenylalanine. The kept DNA is CDR3 alone, 42 bases in frame from the first base. CDR1 and CDR2 were assigned from the germline V gene as SGHRS and YFSETQ. The data stem from a study of glioma-infiltrating T cells after dendritic cell vaccination (dated by TCRdb to about 2016). With respect to the entire study: The cohort included some 15 glioblastoma patients drawn from Phase I and II dendritic cell vaccination trials, of whom 9 were newly diagnosed and 6 had recurrent disease. Autologous tumor lysate-pulsed dendritic cell vaccination was administered to the patients between the early 2000s and the early 2010s. The vaccine consisted of monocyte-derived dendritic cells cultured seven to eight days with IL-4 and GM-CSF, then pulsed overnight with autologous tumor lysate. Patients received three intradermal dendritic cell vaccine injections at biweekly intervals in the arm below the axilla. In glioblastoma patients vaccinated with dendritic cells, deep sequencing of TCR beta CDR3 regions served to measure tumor-infiltrating lymphocyte content and to compare repertoires between tumor and blood. Survival after dendritic cell vaccination was correlated with TCR sequencing metrics, including TIL content and tumor-blood repertoire overlap. Study-wide conclusions, independent of this receptor: The cohort was small and heterogeneous, only a few patients had full blood and tumor sets, and even fewer had initial-recurrent tumor pairs. TCR clonality showed no direct relationship with survival, which suggests that a diverse polyclonal response may matter. Higher estimated pretreatment TIL content predicted longer time to progression and overall survival after dendritic cell vaccination. The three-group TCR overlap response model was characterized as speculative, and prospective validation of the model was stated to be required.

Patients were selected for having adequate residual fresh-frozen tumor tissue and more than two years of available survival data. Although molecular status otherwise differed among the glioblastoma patients, no patient had an isocitrate dehydrogenase mutation. PBMC were collected before vaccination, two weeks after the third vaccination, and at tumor progression when it occurred. The Qiagen DNeasy Blood extraction Kit was used to extract genomic DNA. TCRB CDR3 regions were amplified from 2 ug genomic DNA, or all available DNA if less, using the immunoSEQ assay. The multiplex PCR employed 60 forward primers targeting TCR V beta segments and 13 reverse primers targeting J beta segments. Synthetic control templates were spiked into each sample at limiting dilution to estimate reads per starting template. The Illumina HiSeq System generated 87 bp sequencing reads. The authors processed their data as follows. PCR and sequencing errors were removed by a nearest neighbor algorithm that merged closely related sequences. TCR overlap was defined as the percentage of unique tumor TCR beta sequences that were also found in the peripheral blood of the same patient. Entries here come from immuneACCESS through TCRdb and include only in-frame sequences with V and J called. Some clones fail to appear in such tables; in the studies checked, an unresolved V gene covers under half of the shortfall, and the cause of the remainder is unknown. That table gives V, J and clone size, and the DNA gave D and trimming. This sample holds about 20,000 clones; 79% were observed only once. Jointly, the top ten make up under 40% of the sample.

The TCR originated in a human donor with glioblastoma. The chain links TRBV5-1 with TRBJ1-4; too little of a D gene remains to name it. Material: blood, obtained before dendritic cell vaccination. The DNA sequence is as follows: TGCGCCAGCAGCTTCTTGGCTCCTAATGAAAAACTGTTTTTT. The translation is CASSFLAPNEKLFF.